Shown below are 21 T cell receptor beta chains from a single sample sequenced in a study of T cells of healthy individuals. One entry per CDR3 protein, called by TCRdb with MiXCR from the 5' RACE reads. The repertoire consists of fewer than 70,000 distinct CDR3 sequences, with over 12% occurring once and the leading ten covering 15% to 20%. These receptors were taken from a human donor in good health.

This rearrangement joins TRBV11-3 to TRBJ1-1; no clear D gene. Germline-derived CDR1 and CDR2 are SGHNT and YENEEA. V lost 5 bases, J lost 0 bases, and 13 bases lay in between. This CDR3 is 15 amino acids long. The chain's CDR3 is CASSPRTGMNTEAFF. The CDR3 DNA reads TGTGCCAGCAGCCCGCGGACGGGGATGAACACTGAAGCTTTCTTT.

This clonotype was seen ten or more times. The chain couples TRBV4-3 to TRBJ2-1; D ambiguous. The length of the CDR3 is 13 residues. Germline loops: CDR1 LGHNA, CDR2 YSLEER. The germline V and J ends were trimmed by 4 bases and 1 base, with 5 bases remaining between them. The CDR3 is CASSRGSYNEQFF. The DNA for the CDR3 is TGCGCCAGCAGCCGGGGTTCCTACAATGAGCAGTTCTTC.

The CDR3 bases are TGTGCCAGCAGCATACCCGACAGGGGATTTTACGAGCAGTACTTC. It encodes CASSIPDRGFYEQYF. The chain joins TRBV2 to TRBJ2-7, with 8 bases lining up with TRBD1. Trimming cost V 6 bases and J 4 bases; bases outside gene matches: 11. CDR3 length: 15 residues. Germline loops: CDR1 SNHLY, CDR2 FYNNEI.

This chain links TRBV7-2 with TRBJ2-5; weak D call: TRBD2 (6 bases). Trimming pared 6 bases from V and 5 bases from J, leaving 16 bases between. Looked up from germline, CDR1 is SGHTA and CDR2 is FQGNSA. The CDR3 has 14 residues. The CDR3 sequence: CASRITSPPETQYF. The CDR3 DNA reads TGTGCCAGCAGAATAACTAGCCCTCCCGAGACCCAGTACTTC.

This clonotype has a count of ten or more. The gene calls are TRBV6-2 or TRBV6-3 and TRBJ2-3, with 7 bases fitting TRBD2. Germline V gives CDR1 MNHEY, CDR2 SVGEGT. The J segment lost 0 bases and the V segment lost 4 bases, leaving 1 base of the junction unmatched. The CDR3 consists of 14 residues. CDR3 amino acids: CASSSGGSTDTQYF. DNA for the CDR3: TGTGCCAGCAGTTCCGGGGGGAGCACAGATACGCAGTATTTT.

This clonotype was counted between two and nine times. The chain uses TRBV12-3 or TRBV12-4 and TRBJ1-1; 9 nucleotides agree with TRBD1. CDR3 length: 14 residues. The junction had 6 bases not matched to a gene; V was cut back by 5 bases and J by 5 bases. The CDR3 spells CASSRQGVGTEAFF. The DNA for the CDR3 is TGTGCCAGCAGTAGACAGGGGGTAGGGACTGAAGCTTTCTTT.

This clonotype has a handful of counts. The V gene is TRBV2, the J gene TRBJ2-6; TRBD2 might be the D (5 bases). Per the germline V gene, CDR1 is SNHLY and CDR2 is FYNNEI. V was cut by 7 bases and J by 2 bases, with 9 bases left in between. The CDR3 covers 14 residues. DNA for the CDR3: TGTGCCAGCAACCAGAGGGCTGGGGCCAACGTCCTGACTTTC. This encodes CASNQRAGANVLTF.

This clonotype was picked up a small number of times. The V and J genes are TRBV29-1 and TRBJ2-7; TRBD1 matches 7 bases. V trimming: 6 bases; J trimming: 1 base; junction bases outside the gene matches: 9. The CDR3 runs 14 residues. The V gene's germline CDR1 is SQVTM and CDR2 ANQGSEA. The DNA of the CDR3 is TGCAGCGTCGAACACAGGGGAAGATCCTACGAGCAGTACTTC. This sequence encodes CSVEHRGRSYEQYF.

This clonotype was recorded many times. The rearrangement links TRBV7-2 to TRBJ2-3, with D unresolved. V lost 3 bases and J 0 bases, leaving 4 bases between the germline ends. The CDR3 totals 13 residues. Germline CDR1 SGHTA, CDR2 FQGNSA. The DNA for the CDR3 is TGTGCCAGCAGCTTTGTGAGCACAGATACGCAGTATTTT. Its translation: CASSFVSTDTQYF.

The gene calls are TRBV27 and TRBJ2-1, with TRBD2 matching 11 bases. This CDR3 is built from 17 residues. Germline CDR1 is MNHEY and CDR2 is SMNVEV (reference sequence). The ends lost 3 bases at V and 10 bases at J; junction bases unmatched: 14. CDR3 coding DNA: TGTGCCAGCAGTTTCAAGGTCCCGGGACTAGCGGTTGTAGAGCAGTTCTTC. Translation: CASSFKVPGLAVVEQFF.

In DNA form, the CDR3 reads TGTGCCAGCAGTTCCCCCCGGACAGGGAACACTGAAGCTTTCTTT. Amino acids: CASSSPRTGNTEAFF. The genes are TRBV6-5 and TRBJ1-1, with 7 nucleotides matching TRBD1. The germline V gene has CDR1 MNHEY and CDR2 SVGAGI. The CDR3 covers 15 residues. The trim removed 4 bases at V and 1 base at J, leaving 6 bases unmatched.

In its sample, this clonotype was seen many times. The rearrangement links TRBV20-1 to TRBJ2-1; 10 bases line up with TRBD1. Trimming cost V 5 bases and J 6 bases; bases outside gene matches: 19. In germline, CDR1 is DFQATT, CDR2 SNEGSKA (reference sequence). CDR3 length: 18 residues. CDR3 bases: TGCAGTGCTGAAAAGACAGGGGGCTTCGAGGCCCCGATCAATGAGCAGTTCTTC. Translating it yields CSAEKTGGFEAPINEQFF.

This chain links TRBV7-9 with TRBJ2-2; unclear D gene. Germline V gene lookup returns CDR1 SEHNR and CDR2 FQNEAQ (reference sequence). CDR3 size: 12 residues. V lost 2 bases and J lost 2, with 0 bases in between. The CDR3 nucleotides are TGTGCCAGCAGCTTAAACACCGGGGAGCTGTTTTTT. The encoded protein is CASSLNTGELFF.

This clonotype has a handful of counts. The J gene is TRBJ2-7, the V gene TRBV7-2, with 8 bases fitting TRBD2. V lost 5 bases to trimming and J lost 3 bases; unmatched junction nucleotides: 9. Germline V CDR1 and CDR2: SGHTA, FQGNSA. CDR3 length: 15 residues. The CDR3, as DNA: TGTGCCAGCAGCCCCCGGGGGGGCCTAATCTACGAGCAGTACTTC. Translated, it gives CASSPRGGLIYEQYF.

This clonotype was found a few times. The chain uses TRBV21-1 and TRBJ2-2; the table's D gene call, TRBD2, was not cross checked with the DNA. TRBV21-1 is tagged as a pseudogene. The CDR3 is 19 amino acids. This CDR3 is CASSTYVVLAGVCTGELFF. The DNA for the CDR3 is TGTGCCAGCAGCACCTATGTAGTCCTAGCGGGTGTTTGCACCGGGGAGCTGTTTTTT.

This clonotype was observed a single time. The J gene is TRBJ2-7, the V gene TRBV9; D perhaps matches TRBD1 (6 bases). The CDR3 totals 15 residues. Trimming took off 0 bases at V and 1 base at J, with 11 bases between the two ends. Looked up from germline, CDR1 is SGDLS and CDR2 is YYNGEE. CDR3 sequence reads: CASSVEGTTSYEQYF. The CDR3 nucleotides read TGTGCCAGCAGCGTAGAGGGGACAACATCCTACGAGCAGTACTTC.

At least ten counts were recorded for this clonotype. CDR3 region: CSARRTGVLSNQPQHF. For the CDR3, the DNA is TGCAGTGCTAGAAGGACAGGAGTACTTAGCAATCAGCCCCAGCATTTT. The genes are TRBV20-1 and TRBJ1-5; 7 nucleotides line up with TRBD1. The junction had 7 bases not matched to a gene; V was cut back by 2 bases and J by 0 bases. The CDR3 is 16 residues long. CDR1 is DFQATT, CDR2 SNEGSKA, per germline (reference sequence).

This clonotype came up many times. V and J are TRBV5-5 and TRBJ2-7; D is uncertain. Germline V gene lookup returns CDR1 SGHKS and CDR2 YYEKEE (reference sequence). The length of the CDR3 is 12 residues. Trimming cost V 0 bases and J 1 base, with 2 bases left between them. The CDR3 region has the DNA TGTGCCAGCAGCTTGGTTTCCTACGAGCAGTACTTC. This codes for CASSLVSYEQYF.

This clonotype was observed at least ten times. The chain joins TRBV7-2 to TRBJ2-7, with D uncertain. Germline assignment: CDR1 SGHTA and CDR2 FQGNSA. This CDR3 spans 14 amino acids. The ends were cut back, 3 bases at V and 8 bases at J, with 17 bases in the middle. The CDR3 loop is CASSLPPLFSQQYF. CDR3 DNA: TGTGCCAGCAGCTTGCCTCCTCTTTTTTCCCAGCAGTACTTC.

V gene TRBV9 combines with J gene TRBJ1-2, with D unresolved. The CDR3 extends over 11 amino acids. V shed 3 bases and J shed 3 bases, with 3 bases lying between them. CDR1 and CDR2 from the germline V gene are SGDLS and YYNGEE. The CDR3 spells CASSDYYGYTF. CDR3 DNA: TGTGCCAGCAGCGACTACTATGGCTACACCTTC.

This clonotype was seen a few times. The chain links TRBV2 to TRBJ2-5; 10 nucleotides match TRBD2. This CDR3 has 15 amino acids. Germline loops: CDR1 SNHLY, CDR2 FYNNEI. The V and J ends lost 4 bases and 4 bases, in that order; junction bases with no gene match: 6. The DNA of the CDR3 is TGTGCCAGCAGTGCGAGCGGGAGGGCCCCAGAGACCCAGTACTTC. Its protein is CASSASGRAPETQYF.